The 16 T cell receptor beta chains reported below all come from one sample, sequenced in a study of cytomegalovirus exposure and HLA in healthy donors. PCR primers comprised 60 Vbeta and 13 Jbeta primers. Repertoires were generated with immunoSEQ multiplex PCR, while TCRdb's copy carries only in-frame clones and drops some. The sample shows more than 85,000 clones, just under 70% of them seen only once. Material: PBMCs. Receptor source: a woman in her seventies in good health and CMV-seropositive.

The V gene is TRBV10-3, the J gene TRBJ1-1; possibly TRBD1 for D (6 bases). CDR1 and CDR2 (germline): ENHRY, SYGVKD. V was pared by 7 bases and J by 8 bases, with 11 bases between. CDR3 length equals 11 residues. The CDR3, as DNA: TGTGCCATCACCGAGGGGGGGGAAGCTTTCTTT. Its protein is CAITEGGEAFF.

This chain connects TRBV2 to TRBJ2-5; D might be TRBD2 (6 bases). The CDR3 runs to 15 residues. Trimming took 2 bases from V and 5 from J, leaving 15 bases between them. Per the germline V gene, CDR1 is SNHLY and CDR2 is FYNNEI. The CDR3 DNA sequence: TGTGCCAGCAGTGAATGGCGGGACTCCAAGGAGACCCAGTACTTC. Its translation is CASSEWRDSKETQYF.

This rearrangement joins TRBV9 to TRBJ1-2, with 8 bases matching TRBD1. With 4 bases clipped from V and 3 bases from J, the junction kept 8 bases outside the gene matches. CDR3 length equals 15 residues. Germline assignment: CDR1 SGDLS and CDR2 YYNGEE. CDR3 loop: CASSFNRGSDYGYTF. As DNA, the CDR3 is TGTGCCAGCAGCTTCAACAGGGGGTCGGACTATGGCTACACCTTC. Together with reference TRBV9 and TRBJ1-2, the CDR3 gives the full variable domain: DSGVTQTPKHLITATGQRVTLRCSPRSGDLSVYWYQQSLDQGLQFLIQYYNGEERAKGNILERFSAQQFPDLHSELNLSSLELGDSALYFCASSFNRGSDYGYTFGSGTRLTVV.

The V and J genes are TRBV6-5 and TRBJ2-5, with TRBD2 identical over 11 bases. CDR3 length: 15 residues. V dropped 5 bases and J dropped 0; count of bases not matched to a gene: 2. CDR1 is MNHEY and CDR2 is SVGAGI in the germline V gene. The CDR3 loop reads CASSLAGGYQETQYF. For the CDR3, the DNA is TGTGCCAGCAGTCTAGCGGGGGGCTACCAAGAGACCCAGTACTTC.

The chain uses TRBV19 and TRBJ2-3; TRBD2 is a possible D gene (5 bases). The CDR3 runs to 14 residues. Germline V gene lookup returns CDR1 LNHDA and CDR2 SQIVND (reference sequence). V lost 6 bases and J 10 bases, leaving 20 bases between the germline ends. CDR3: CASRRTRSLEAQYF. The CDR3 DNA reads TGTGCCAGTAGACGCACTAGAAGCCTAGAGGCGCAGTATTTT. Variable domain in full (rest from reference TRBV19 and TRBJ2-3): DGGITQSPKYLFRKEGQNVTLSCEQNLNHDAMYWYRQDPGQGLRLIYYSQIVNDFQKGDIAEGYSVSREKKESFPLTVTSAQKNPTAFYLCASRRTRSLEAQYFGPGTRLTVL.

The chain employs TRBV5-6 and TRBJ1-2; tentative D call: TRBD1 (5 bases). Germline loops: CDR1 SGHDT, CDR2 YYEEEE. V was shortened by 2 bases and J by 7 bases, with 15 bases between the two germline ends. The CDR3 has 14 residues. The CDR3 region is CASSLTQGGSGYTF. DNA for the CDR3: TGTGCCAGCAGCTTAACTCAGGGAGGCTCTGGCTACACCTTC. The full variable domain, completed using reference TRBV5-6 and TRBJ1-2, is DAGVTQSPTHLIKTRGQQVTLRCSPKSGHDTVSWYQQALGQGPQFIFQYYEEEERQRGNFPDRFSGHQFPNYSSELNVNALLLGDSALYLCASSLTQGGSGYTFGSGTRLTVV.

This clone was observed a single time. This chain connects TRBV2 to TRBJ2-3, with 12 nucleotides matching TRBD2. The J segment lost 0 bases and the V segment lost 5 bases, leaving 9 bases of the junction unmatched. The germline gives CDR1 SNHLY, CDR2 FYNNEI. The CDR3 sequence is 18 residues long. CDR3 protein: CASSKGLAGLISTDTQYF. The CDR3 nucleotides read TGTGCCAGCAGTAAAGGACTAGCGGGACTAATCAGCACAGATACGCAGTATTTT.

The V gene is TRBV15, the J gene TRBJ2-1; 9 nucleotides align to TRBD2. Trimming at V came to 0 bases and at J to 8 bases, leaving 8 bases not matched to a gene. Germline CDR1 is LNHNV and CDR2 is YYDKDF (reference sequence). The CDR3 loop spans 16 amino acids. The CDR3 DNA reads TGTGCCACCAGCAGAGATCGGCGGGGGGGCATGTATGAGCAGTTCTTC. It translates to CATSRDRRGGMYEQFF.

The rearrangement joins TRBV5-6 to TRBJ2-3; 8 bases line up with TRBD1. CDR3 length equals 17 residues. Per germline, CDR1 SGHDT and CDR2 YYEEEE. Trimming cost V 0 bases and J 0 bases; bases outside gene matches: 6. The CDR3: CASSLAGQGRSTDTQYF. The CDR3 DNA reads TGTGCCAGCAGCTTGGCCGGACAGGGACGGAGCACAGATACGCAGTATTTT. Using reference TRBV5-6 and TRBJ2-3 for the parts outside the CDR3, the full variable domain is DAGVTQSPTHLIKTRGQQVTLRCSPKSGHDTVSWYQQALGQGPQFIFQYYEEEERQRGNFPDRFSGHQFPNYSSELNVNALLLGDSALYLCASSLAGQGRSTDTQYFGPGTRLTVL.

V and J are TRBV27 and TRBJ1-6, with no clear D. V was clipped by 4 bases and J by 1 base, with 11 bases between them. The germline V gene has CDR1 MNHEY and CDR2 SMNVEV (reference sequence). The CDR3 is 16 amino acids. CDR3 region: CASSSHRGSYNSPLHF. The CDR3 bases are TGTGCCAGCAGTTCCCACCGCGGTTCCTATAATTCACCCCTCCACTTT.

V gene TRBV5-1 combines with J gene TRBJ1-2; 7 bases match TRBD1. V dropped 0 bases and J dropped 7; count of bases not matched to a gene: 3. CDR1 is SGHRS, CDR2 YFSETQ, per germline. The CDR3 consists of 13 residues. This CDR3 reads CASSLGDRGGYTF. CDR3 nucleotide sequence: TGCGCCAGCAGCTTGGGGGACAGAGGTGGCTACACCTTC. The entire variable domain, with the rest obtained from reference TRBV5-1 and TRBJ1-2, is as follows: KAGVTQTPRYLIKTRGQQVTLSCSPISGHRSVSWYQQTPGQGLQFLFEYFSETQRNKGNFPGRFSGRQFSNSRSEMNVSTLELGDSALYLCASSLGDRGGYTFGSGTRLTVV.

The rearrangement uses TRBV6-1 and TRBJ2-7; maybe TRBD2 (7 bases). The CDR3 is 14 amino acids. The ends were cut back, 7 bases at V and 3 bases at J, with 16 bases in the middle. CDR1 and CDR2 (germline): MNHNS, SASEGT. The CDR3 protein is CASTEGGIGYEQYF. CDR3 nucleotide sequence: TGTGCCAGCACCGAGGGGGGGATAGGCTACGAGCAGTACTTC.

The gene calls are TRBV19 and TRBJ2-5, with TRBD1 as a possible D gene (6 bases). Germline V gene lookup returns CDR1 LNHDA and CDR2 SQIVND (reference sequence). This CDR3 has 15 amino acids. Trimming left V 0 bases short and J 5 bases short, with 13 bases between. CDR3 coding DNA: TGTGCCAGTAGTATAGAGAGGGCAGGGGATGAGACCCAGTACTTC. It specifies CASSIERAGDETQYF.

This clone was observed once. The rearrangement joins TRBV7-8 to TRBJ2-1; tentative D call: TRBD2 (5 bases). CDR1 is SGHVS and CDR2 is FQNEAQ in the germline V gene. CDR3 size: 15 residues. Trimming took off 5 bases at V and 0 bases at J, with 11 bases between the two ends. As DNA, the CDR3 is TGTGCCAGCAGCCTTAGCGCTAGCTCCTACAATGAGCAGTTCTTC. It yields the protein CASSLSASSYNEQFF.

This chain joins TRBV5-1 and TRBJ1-2, with TRBD1 as a possible D gene (5 bases). The CDR3 has 14 amino acids. With 1 base removed from V and 2 bases from J, the gap between germline ends came to 9 bases. Germline values: CDR1 SGHRS, CDR2 YFSETQ. CDR3 in amino acids: CASSLRRGNYGYTF. The CDR3 nucleotides are TGCGCCAGCAGCTTGAGAAGGGGCAACTATGGCTACACCTTC.

The rearrangement joins TRBV5-1 to TRBJ2-1; 11 bases are shared with TRBD2. Germline V gene lookup returns CDR1 SGHRS and CDR2 YFSETQ. The J segment lost 8 bases and the V segment lost 0 bases, leaving 10 bases of the junction unmatched. CDR3 length: 17 residues. For the CDR3, the DNA is TGCGCCAGCAGCTTGGGATTTACTAGCGGGGGTCACGATGAGCAGTTCTTC. This sequence encodes CASSLGFTSGGHDEQFF.